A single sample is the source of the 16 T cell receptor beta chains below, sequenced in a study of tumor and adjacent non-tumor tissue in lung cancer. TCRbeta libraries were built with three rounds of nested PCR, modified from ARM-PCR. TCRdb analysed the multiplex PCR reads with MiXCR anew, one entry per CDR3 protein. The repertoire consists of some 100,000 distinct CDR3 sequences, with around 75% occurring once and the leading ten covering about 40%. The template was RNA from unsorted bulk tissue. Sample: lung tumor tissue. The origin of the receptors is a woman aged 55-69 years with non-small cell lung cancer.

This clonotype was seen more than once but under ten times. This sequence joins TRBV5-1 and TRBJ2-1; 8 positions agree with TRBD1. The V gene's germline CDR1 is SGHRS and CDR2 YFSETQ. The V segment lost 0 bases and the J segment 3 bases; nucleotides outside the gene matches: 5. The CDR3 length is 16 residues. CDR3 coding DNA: TGCGCCAGCAGCTTGGCCGACAGGGGACACTACAATGAGCAGTTCTTC. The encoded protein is CASSLADRGHYNEQFF.

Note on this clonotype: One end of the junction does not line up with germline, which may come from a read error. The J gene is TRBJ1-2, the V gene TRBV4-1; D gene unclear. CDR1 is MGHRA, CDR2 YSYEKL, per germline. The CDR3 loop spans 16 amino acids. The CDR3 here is CANSQKIGAPNYAYTF. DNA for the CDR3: TGCGCCAACAGCCAAAAAATCGGCGCTCCTAACTATGCCTACACCTTC.

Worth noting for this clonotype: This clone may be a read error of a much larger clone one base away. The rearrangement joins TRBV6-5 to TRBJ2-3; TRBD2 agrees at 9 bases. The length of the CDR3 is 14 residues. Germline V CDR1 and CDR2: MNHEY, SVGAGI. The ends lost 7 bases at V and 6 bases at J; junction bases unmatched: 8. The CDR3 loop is CASTLGGGADTQYF. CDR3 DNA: TGTGCCAGCACTCTAGGCGGGGGGGCGGATACGCAGTATTTT.

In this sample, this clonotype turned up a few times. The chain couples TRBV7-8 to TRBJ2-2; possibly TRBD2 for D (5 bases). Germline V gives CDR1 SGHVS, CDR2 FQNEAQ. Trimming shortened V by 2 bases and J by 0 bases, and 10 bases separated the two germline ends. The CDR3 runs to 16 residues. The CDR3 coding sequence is TGTGCCAGCAGCTTATTCAGCGGATCGAACACCGGGGAGCTGTTTTTT. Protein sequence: CASSLFSGSNTGELFF.

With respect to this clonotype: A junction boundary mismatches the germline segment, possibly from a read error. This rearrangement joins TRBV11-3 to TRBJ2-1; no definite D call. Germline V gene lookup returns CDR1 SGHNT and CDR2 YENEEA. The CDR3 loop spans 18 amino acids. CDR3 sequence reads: CTSSYTDGEIGSYNEQFF. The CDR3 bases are TGTACCAGCAGTTATACGGACGGAGAGATTGGTTCCTACAATGAGCAGTTCTTC.

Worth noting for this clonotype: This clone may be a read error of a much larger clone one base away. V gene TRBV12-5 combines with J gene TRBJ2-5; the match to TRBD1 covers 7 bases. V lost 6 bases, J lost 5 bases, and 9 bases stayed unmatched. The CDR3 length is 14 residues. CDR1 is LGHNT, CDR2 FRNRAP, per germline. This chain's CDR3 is CASGSTGSGETQYF. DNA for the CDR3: TGTGCTAGTGGCTCGACAGGGAGTGGGGAGACCCAGTACTTC.

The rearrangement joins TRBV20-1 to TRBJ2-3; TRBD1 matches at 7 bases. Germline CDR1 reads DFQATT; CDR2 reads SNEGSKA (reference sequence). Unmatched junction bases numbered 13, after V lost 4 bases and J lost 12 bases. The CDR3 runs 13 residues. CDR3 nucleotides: TGCAGTGCTACTGGACAGGCATGGGGTAGACAGTATTTT. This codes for CSATGQAWGRQYF.

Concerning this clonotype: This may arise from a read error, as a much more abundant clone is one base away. CDR3 amino acids: CASSPKYPNTEAFF. CDR3 DNA: TGTGCCAGCAGCCCAAAATACCCGAACACTGAAGCTTTCTTT. This sequence joins TRBV12-3 or TRBV12-4 and TRBJ1-1; D gene unclear. Trimming removed 6 bases at V and 1 base at J, with 12 bases between. The CDR3 is made up of 14 amino acids.

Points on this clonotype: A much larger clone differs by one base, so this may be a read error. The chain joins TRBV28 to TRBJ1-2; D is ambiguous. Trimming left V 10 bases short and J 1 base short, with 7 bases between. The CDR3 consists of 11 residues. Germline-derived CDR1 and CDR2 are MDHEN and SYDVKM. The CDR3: CANISNYGYTF. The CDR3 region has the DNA TGTGCCAACATAAGTAACTATGGCTACACCTTC.

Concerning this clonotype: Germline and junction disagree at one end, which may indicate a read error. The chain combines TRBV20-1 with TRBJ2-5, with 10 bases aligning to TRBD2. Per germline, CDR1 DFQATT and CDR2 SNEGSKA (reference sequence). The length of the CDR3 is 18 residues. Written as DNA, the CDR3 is TGCAGTGCTAGAGATAAATCTAGCGGGAGTCCCAGGCAAGAGACTCAGTACTTC. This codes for CSARDKSSGSPRQETQYF.

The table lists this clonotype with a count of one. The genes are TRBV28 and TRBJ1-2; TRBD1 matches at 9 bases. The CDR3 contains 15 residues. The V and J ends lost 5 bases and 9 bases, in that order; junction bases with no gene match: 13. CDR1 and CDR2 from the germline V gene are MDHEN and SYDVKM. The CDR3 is CASSLLGQGRYSYTF. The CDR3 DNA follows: TGTGCCAGCAGTCTCTTAGGACAGGGGCGGTATAGCTACACCTTC.

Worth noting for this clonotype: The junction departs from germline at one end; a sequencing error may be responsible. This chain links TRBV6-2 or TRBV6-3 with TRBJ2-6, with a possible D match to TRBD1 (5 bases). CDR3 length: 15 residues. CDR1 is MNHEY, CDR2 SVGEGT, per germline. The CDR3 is CASSYPPSGAKVLTF. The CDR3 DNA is TGTGCCAGCAGTTACCCGCCCTCTGGGGCCAAAGTCCTGACTTTC.

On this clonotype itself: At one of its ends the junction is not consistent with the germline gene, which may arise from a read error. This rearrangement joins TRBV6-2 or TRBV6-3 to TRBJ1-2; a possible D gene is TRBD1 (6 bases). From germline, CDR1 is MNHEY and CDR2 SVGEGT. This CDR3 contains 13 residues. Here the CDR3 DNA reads TGTGCCAGCAGATCGACAGGTGGCTATGACTACACCTTC. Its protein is CASRSTGGYDYTF.

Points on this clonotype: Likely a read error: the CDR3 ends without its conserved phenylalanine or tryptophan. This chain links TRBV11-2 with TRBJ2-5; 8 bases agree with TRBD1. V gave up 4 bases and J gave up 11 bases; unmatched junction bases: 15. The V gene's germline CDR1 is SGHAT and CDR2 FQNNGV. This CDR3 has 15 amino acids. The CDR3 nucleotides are TGTGCCAGCAGCTCGGCAGGGACAGGAGGCGGGACTCAGTACCTC. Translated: CASSSAGTGGGTQYL.

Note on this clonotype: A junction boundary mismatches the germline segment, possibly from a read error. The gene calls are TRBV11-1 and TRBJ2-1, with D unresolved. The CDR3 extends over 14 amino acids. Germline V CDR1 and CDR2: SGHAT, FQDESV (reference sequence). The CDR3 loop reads CASSQASSYNGQFF. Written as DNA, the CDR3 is TGTGCCAGCAGCCAGGCAAGCTCCTATAATGGGCAGTTCTTC.

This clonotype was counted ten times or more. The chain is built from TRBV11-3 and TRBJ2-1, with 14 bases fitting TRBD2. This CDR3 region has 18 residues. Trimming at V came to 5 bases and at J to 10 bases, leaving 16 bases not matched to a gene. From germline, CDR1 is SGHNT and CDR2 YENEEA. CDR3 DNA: TGTGCCAGCAGCCCAGGACTAGCGGGAGGTCCTCGATTAGGCGAGCAGTTCTTC. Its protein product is CASSPGLAGGPRLGEQFF. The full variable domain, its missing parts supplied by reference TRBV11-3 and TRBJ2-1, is EAGVVQSPRYKIIEKKQPVAFWCNPISGHNTLYWYLQNLGQGPELLIRYENEEAVDDSQLPKDRFSAERLKGVDSTLKIQPAELGDSAVYLCASSPGLAGGPRLGEQFFGPGTRLTVL.